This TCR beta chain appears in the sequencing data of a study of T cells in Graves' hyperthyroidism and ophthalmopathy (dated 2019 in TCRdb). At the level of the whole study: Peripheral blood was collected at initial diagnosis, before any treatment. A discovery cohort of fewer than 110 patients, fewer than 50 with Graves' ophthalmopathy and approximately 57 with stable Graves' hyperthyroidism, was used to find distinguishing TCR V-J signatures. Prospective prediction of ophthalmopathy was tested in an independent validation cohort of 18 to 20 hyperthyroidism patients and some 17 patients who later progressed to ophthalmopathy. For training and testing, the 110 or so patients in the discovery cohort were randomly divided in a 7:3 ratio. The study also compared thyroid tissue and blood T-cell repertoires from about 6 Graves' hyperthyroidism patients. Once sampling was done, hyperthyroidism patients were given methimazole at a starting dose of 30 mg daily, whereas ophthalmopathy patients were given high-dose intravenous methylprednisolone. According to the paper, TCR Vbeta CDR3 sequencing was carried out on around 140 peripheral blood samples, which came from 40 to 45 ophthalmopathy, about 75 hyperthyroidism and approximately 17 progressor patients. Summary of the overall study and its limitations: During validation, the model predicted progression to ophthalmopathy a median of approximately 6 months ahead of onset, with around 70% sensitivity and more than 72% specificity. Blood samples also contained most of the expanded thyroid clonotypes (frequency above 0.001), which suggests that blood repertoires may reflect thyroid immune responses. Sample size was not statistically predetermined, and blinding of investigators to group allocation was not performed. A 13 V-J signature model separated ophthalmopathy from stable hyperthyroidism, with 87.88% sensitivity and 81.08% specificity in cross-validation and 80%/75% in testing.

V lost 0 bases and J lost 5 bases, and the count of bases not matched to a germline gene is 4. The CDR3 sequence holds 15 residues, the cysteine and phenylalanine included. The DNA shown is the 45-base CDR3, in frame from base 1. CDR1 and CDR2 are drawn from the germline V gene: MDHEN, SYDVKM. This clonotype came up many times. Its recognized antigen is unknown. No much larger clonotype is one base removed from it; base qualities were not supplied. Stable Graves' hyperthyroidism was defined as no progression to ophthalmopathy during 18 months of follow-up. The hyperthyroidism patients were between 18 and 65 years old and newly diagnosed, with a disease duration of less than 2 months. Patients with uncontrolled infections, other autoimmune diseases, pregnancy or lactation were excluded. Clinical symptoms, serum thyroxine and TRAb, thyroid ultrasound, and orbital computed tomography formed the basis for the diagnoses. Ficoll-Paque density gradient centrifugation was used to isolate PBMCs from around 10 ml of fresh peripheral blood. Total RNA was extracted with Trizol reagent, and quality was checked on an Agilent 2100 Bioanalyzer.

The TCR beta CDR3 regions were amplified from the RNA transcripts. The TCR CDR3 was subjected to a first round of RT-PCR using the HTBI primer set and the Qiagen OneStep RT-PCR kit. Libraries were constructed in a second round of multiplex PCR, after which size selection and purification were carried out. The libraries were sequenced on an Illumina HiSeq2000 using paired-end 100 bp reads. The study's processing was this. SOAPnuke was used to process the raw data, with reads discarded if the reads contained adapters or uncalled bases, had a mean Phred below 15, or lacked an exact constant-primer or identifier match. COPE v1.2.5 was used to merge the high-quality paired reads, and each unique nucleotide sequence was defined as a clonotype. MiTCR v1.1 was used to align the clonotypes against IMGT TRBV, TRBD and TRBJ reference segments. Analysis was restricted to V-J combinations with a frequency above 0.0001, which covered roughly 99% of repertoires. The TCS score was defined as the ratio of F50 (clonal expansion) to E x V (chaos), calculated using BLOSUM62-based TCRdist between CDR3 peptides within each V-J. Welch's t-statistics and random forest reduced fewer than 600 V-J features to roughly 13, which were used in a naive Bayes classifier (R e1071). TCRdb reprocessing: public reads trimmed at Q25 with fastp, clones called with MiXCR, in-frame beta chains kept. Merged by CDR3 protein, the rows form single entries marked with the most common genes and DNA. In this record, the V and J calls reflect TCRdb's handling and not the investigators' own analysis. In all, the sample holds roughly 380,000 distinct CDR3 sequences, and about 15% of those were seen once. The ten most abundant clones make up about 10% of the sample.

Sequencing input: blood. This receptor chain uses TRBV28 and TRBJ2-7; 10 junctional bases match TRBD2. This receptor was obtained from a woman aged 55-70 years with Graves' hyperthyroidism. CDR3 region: CASSLWASGRNEQYF. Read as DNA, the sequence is TGTGCCAGCAGTTTATGGGCTAGCGGGAGAAACGAGCAGTACTTC.